This T cell receptor beta chain was found in a study of T cell repertoires in ileal Crohn's disease. Germline values: CDR1 SGHDT, CDR2 YYEEEE. The trim removed 3 bases at V and 5 bases at J, leaving 0 bases unmatched. The CDR3 length is 12 residues. Included were adult ileal or ileocolonic Crohn's patients indicated for ileocolonic resection. TCRdb keeps only in-frame clones here, not all; method: immunoSEQ multiplex PCR. The sample has 8,000 to 9,500 clones; around three quarters are singletons. This clone has a single count. Sequenced material: ileal tissue. V is TRBV5-6 and J is TRBJ2-7; 9 bases align to TRBD1. The receptor was isolated from an adult with Crohn's disease. Here the CDR3 reads CASSWDRDEQYF. DNA of the CDR3: TGTGCCAGCAGCTGGGACAGGGACGAGCAGTACTTC. Supplemented by reference TRBV5-6 and TRBJ2-7, the full variable domain reads DAGVTQSPTHLIKTRGQQVTLRCSPKSGHDTVSWYQQALGQGPQFIFQYYEEEERQRGNFPDRFSGHQFPNYSSELNVNALLLGDSALYLCASSWDRDEQYFGPGTRLTVT.